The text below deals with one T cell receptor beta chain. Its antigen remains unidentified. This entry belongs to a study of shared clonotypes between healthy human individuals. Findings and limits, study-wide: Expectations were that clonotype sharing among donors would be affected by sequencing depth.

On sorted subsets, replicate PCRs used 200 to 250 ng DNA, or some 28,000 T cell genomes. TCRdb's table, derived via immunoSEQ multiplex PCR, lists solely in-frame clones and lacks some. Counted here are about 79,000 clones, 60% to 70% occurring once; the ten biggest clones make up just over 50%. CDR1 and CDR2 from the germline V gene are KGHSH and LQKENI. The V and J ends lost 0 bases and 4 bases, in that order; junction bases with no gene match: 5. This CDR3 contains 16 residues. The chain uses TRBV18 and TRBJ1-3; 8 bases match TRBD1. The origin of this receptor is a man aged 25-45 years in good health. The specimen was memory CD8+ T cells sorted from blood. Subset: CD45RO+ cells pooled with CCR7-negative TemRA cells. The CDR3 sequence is CASSPPDRAYGNTIYF. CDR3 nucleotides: TGTGCCAGCTCACCACCGGACAGGGCTTACGGAAACACCATATATTTT.